This T cell receptor (beta chain) was profiled in a study of blood T cell repertoires in COVID-19. For the study at large: Material from acute and convalescent COVID-19 was sourced from the United States, Italy and Spain. PBMCs, B-cell-depleted T cells, or T cells were the source of the cDNA or gDNA that made up the material.

V was shortened by 2 bases and J by 4 bases, with 15 bases between the two germline ends. CDR1 and CDR2 (germline): GTSNPN, SVGIG (reference sequence). This CDR3 contains 16 residues. Per the original methods: Estimation of nucleated cell counts was performed using reference gene primer amplification. Assay: immunoSEQ multiplex PCR; the TCRdb copy retains only in-frame clones and omits some. Clone size and the V and J calls come from that table; the DNA yielded D and trimming. This sample has around 250,000 clones, with approximately 84% found just once. The chain couples TRBV30 to TRBJ1-6; D gene unclear. The receptor was derived from a woman older than 75 with acute or convalescent COVID-19. Sequencing input: peripheral blood. CDR3 amino acids: CAWSSPGELYNSPLHF. In nucleotides, the CDR3 is TGTGCCTGGAGTTCGCCCGGGGAACTTTATAATTCACCCCTCCACTTT.